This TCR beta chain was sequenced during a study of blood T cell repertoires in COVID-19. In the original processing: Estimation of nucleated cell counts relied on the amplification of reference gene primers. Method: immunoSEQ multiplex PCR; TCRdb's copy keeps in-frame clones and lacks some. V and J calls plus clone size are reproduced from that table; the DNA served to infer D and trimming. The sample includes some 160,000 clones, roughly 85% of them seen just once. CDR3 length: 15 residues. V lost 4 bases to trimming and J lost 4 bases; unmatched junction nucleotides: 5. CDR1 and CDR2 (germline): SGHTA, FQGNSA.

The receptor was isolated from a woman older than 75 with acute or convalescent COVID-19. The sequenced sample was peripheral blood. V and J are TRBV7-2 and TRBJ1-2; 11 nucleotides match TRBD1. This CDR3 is CASSSDRGRSYGYTF. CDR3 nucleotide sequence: TGTGCCAGCAGCTCGGACAGGGGGCGAAGCTATGGCTACACCTTC. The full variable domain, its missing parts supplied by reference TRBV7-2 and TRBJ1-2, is GAGVSQSPSNKVTEKGKDVELRCDPISGHTALYWYRQSLGQGLEFLIYFQGNSAPDKSGLPSDRFSAERTGGSVSTLTIQRTQQEDSAVYLCASSSDRGRSYGYTFGSGTRLTVV.